Listed here are 7 T cell receptor beta chains from one sample, sequenced in a study of CD8 T cells in ankylosing spondylitis. TCRdb processed the 5' RACE reads anew with MiXCR; each CDR3 protein has one entry. The sample has around 330,000 distinct CDR3 sequences; around 10% are singletons. The sequenced sample consisted of blood, either unsorted or a sorted T cell fraction (not recorded which). The receptor set was obtained from a female donor with ankylosing spondylitis or in good health (not recorded which).

This clonotype showed up just a few times. The rearrangement links TRBV10-3 to TRBJ2-5, with 12 bases identical to TRBD2. Germline loops: CDR1 ENHRY, CDR2 SYGVKD. This CDR3 comprises 13 residues. V lost 10 bases to trimming and J lost 4 bases; unmatched junction nucleotides: 4. The CDR3 loop reads CATRTSGVETQYF. The CDR3 nucleotides are TGTGCCACCCGGACTAGCGGGGTAGAGACCCAGTACTTC.

V usage is TRBV29-1 and J usage is TRBJ2-4; perhaps TRBD1 as D (6 bases). Between the trimmed V and J ends, which lost 2 bases and 1 base, there was a span of 21 bases. This CDR3 is built from 18 residues. The germline gives CDR1 SQVTM, CDR2 ANQGSEA. The CDR3 reads CSVESSDPGVFAKNIQYF. In DNA, the CDR3 is TGCAGCGTTGAAAGTTCCGACCCAGGGGTTTTTGCCAAAAACATTCAGTACTTC.

Note on this clonotype: A much larger clone lies a single base off, so this may be a read error. This chain joins TRBV7-2 and TRBJ2-3; no clear D gene. Germline values: CDR1 SGHTA, CDR2 FQGNSA. Trimming removed 4 bases from V and 2 bases from J, with 13 bases in between. The CDR3 has 15 amino acids. The CDR3 reads CASSSVGWITDTQYF. For the CDR3, the DNA is TGTGCCAGCAGCTCAGTTGGCTGGATCACAGATACGCAGTATTTT.

This clonotype was seen more than once but under ten times. In nucleotides, the CDR3 is TGTGCCAGCAGTTTTTCCCAGGGCGATCAGCCCCAGCATTTT. It specifies CASSFSQGDQPQHF. V gene TRBV27 combines with J gene TRBJ1-5; perhaps TRBD1 as D (5 bases). From germline, CDR1 is MNHEY and CDR2 SMNVEV (reference sequence). This CDR3 region has 14 residues. The V end lost 3 bases, the J end lost 5 bases, and 11 bases lay between the germline ends.

The rearrangement links TRBV19 to TRBJ1-2; TRBD1 is a possible D gene (5 bases). The CDR3 consists of 16 residues. Looked up from germline, CDR1 is LNHDA and CDR2 is SQIVND (reference sequence). Trimming removed 5 bases from V and 0 bases from J, with 16 bases in between. The CDR3 bases are TGTGCCAGTAGTTCGACAAAGACAGAACCTAACTATGGCTACACCTTC. It yields the protein CASSSTKTEPNYGYTF.

This clonotype was detected only a few times. V gene TRBV5-1 combines with J gene TRBJ2-2, with D maybe TRBD2 (5 bases). The CDR3 length is 14 residues. The V gene lost 5 bases and the J gene lost 2 bases, with 10 bases spanning the gap. CDR1 SGHRS and CDR2 YFSETQ come from the germline V gene. Here the CDR3 reads CASRDFKNTGELFF. The CDR3 region has the DNA TGCGCCAGCAGGGACTTCAAAAACACCGGGGAGCTGTTTTTT.

J is TRBJ2-4 and V is TRBV20-1; tentatively, D is TRBD2 (7 bases). The CDR3 contains 16 residues. Germline CDR1 is DFQATT and CDR2 is SNEGSKA (reference sequence). V was trimmed by 1 base and J by 6 bases, leaving 19 bases between them. Here the CDR3 DNA reads TGCAGTGCTAGAGGTCCAGCGGTAGGGGGGGGAAACATTCAGTACTTC. Its translation is CSARGPAVGGGNIQYF.